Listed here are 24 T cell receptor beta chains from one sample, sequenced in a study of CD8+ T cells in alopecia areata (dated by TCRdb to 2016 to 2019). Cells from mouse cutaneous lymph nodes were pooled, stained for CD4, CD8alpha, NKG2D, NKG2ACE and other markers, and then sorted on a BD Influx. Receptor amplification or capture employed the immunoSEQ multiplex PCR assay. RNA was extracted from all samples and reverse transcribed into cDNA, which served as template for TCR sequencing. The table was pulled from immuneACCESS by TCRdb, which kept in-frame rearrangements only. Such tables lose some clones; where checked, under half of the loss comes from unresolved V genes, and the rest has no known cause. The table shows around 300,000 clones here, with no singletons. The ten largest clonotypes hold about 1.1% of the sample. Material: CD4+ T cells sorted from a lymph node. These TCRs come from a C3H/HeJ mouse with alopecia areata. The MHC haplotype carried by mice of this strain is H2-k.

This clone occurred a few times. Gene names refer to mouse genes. Partial CDR3 DNA: TGTGCCTGGAGTCTACCAGGGCCCCCCTCC. It translates to CAWSLPGPPS. The whole CDR3 is CAWSLPGPPSDYTF. The chain carries TRBV31 and TRBJ1-2; weak D call: TRBD1 (5 bases). The read stops 4 residues short of the end of the CDR3; the missing end is completed from the germline J gene. CDR3 size: 14 residues. Germline V gene data show CDR1 as GKSSPN and CDR2 as SITVG. V gave up 0 bases and J gave up 4 bases, with 12 bases separating them. The complete variable domain, with remaining parts taken from reference TRBV31 and TRBJ1-2, reads AQTIHQWPVAEIKAVGSPLSLGCTIKGKSSPNLYWYWQATGGTLQQLFYSITVGQVESVVQLNLSASRPKDDQFILSTEKLLLSHSGFYLCAWSLPGPPSDYTFGSGTRLLVI.

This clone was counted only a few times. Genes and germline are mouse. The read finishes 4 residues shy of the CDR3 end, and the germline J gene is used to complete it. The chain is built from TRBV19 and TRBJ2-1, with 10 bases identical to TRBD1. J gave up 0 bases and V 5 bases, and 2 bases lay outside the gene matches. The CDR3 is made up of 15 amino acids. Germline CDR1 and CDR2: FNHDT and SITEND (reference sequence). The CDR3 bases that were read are TGTGCCAGCAGCGGGACAGGGGATAACTATGCT. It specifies CASSGTGDNYA. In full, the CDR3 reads CASSGTGDNYAEQFF.

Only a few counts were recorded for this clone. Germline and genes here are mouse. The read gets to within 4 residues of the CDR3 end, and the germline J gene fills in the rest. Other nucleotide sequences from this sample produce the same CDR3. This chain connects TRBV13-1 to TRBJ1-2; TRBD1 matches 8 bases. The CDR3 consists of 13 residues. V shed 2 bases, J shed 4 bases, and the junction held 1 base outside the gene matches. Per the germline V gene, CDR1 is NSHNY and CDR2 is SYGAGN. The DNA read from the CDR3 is TGTGCCAGCAGTGACAGGGGGCTCTCC. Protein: CASSDRGLS. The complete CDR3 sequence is CASSDRGLSDYTF.

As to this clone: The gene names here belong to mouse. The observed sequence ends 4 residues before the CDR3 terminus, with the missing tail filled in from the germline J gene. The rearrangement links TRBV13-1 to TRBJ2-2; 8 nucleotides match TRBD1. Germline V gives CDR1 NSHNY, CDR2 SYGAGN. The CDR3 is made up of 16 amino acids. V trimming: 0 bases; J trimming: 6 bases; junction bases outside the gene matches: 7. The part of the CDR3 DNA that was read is TGTGCCAGCAGTGATGCAGGGACAGGAGGCGCCGGG. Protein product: CASSDAGTGGAG. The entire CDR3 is CASSDAGTGGAGQLYF.

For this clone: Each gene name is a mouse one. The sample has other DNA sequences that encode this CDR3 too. The sequenced CDR3 bases are TGTGCCAGCAGCCCTCAGGGGAACTATGCT. Translated, it gives CASSPQGNYA. The full CDR3 protein reads CASSPQGNYAEQFF. The chain uses TRBV5 and TRBJ2-1, with D possibly matching TRBD1 (6 bases). The read stops 4 residues short of the end of the CDR3; the missing end is completed from the germline J gene. In germline, CDR1 is LGHNA, CDR2 YNLKQL (reference sequence). The CDR3 sequence is 14 residues long. V was trimmed by 4 bases and J by 1 base, leaving 8 bases between them.

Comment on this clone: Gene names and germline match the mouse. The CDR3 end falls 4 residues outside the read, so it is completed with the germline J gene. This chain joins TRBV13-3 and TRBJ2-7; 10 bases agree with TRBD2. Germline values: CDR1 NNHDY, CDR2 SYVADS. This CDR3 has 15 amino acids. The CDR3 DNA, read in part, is TGTGCCAGCAGTGATTATGGACTGGGGGAGTAT. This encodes CASSDYGLGEY. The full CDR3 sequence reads CASSDYGLGEYEQYF.

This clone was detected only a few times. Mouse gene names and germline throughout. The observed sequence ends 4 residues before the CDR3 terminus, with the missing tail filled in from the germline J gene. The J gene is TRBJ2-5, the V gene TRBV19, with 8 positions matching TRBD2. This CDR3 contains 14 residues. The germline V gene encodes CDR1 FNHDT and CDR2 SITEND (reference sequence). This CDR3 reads CASSLRLGKDTQYF. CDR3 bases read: TGTGCCAGCAGCCTCCGACTGGGGAAAGAC.

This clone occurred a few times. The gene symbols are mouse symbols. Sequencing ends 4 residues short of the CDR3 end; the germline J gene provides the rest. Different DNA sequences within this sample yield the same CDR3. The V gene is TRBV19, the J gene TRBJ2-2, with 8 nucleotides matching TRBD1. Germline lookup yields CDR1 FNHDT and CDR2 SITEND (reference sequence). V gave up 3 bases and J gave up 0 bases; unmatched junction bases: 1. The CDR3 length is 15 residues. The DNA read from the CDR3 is TGTGCCAGCAGTACAGGGGGCGCAAACACCGGG. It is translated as CASSTGGANTG. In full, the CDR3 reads CASSTGGANTGQLYF.

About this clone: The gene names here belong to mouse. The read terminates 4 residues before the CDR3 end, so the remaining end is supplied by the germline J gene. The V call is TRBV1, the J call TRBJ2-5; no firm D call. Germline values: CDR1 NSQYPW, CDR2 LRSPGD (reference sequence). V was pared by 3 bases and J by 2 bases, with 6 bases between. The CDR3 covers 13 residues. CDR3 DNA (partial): TGCACCTGCAGTGCGAACATCCAAGAC. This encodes CTCSANIQD. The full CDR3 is CTCSANIQDTQYF. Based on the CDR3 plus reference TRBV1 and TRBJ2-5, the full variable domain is VTLLEQNPRWRLVPRGQAVNLRCILKNSQYPWMSWYQQDLQKQLQWLFTLRSPGDKEVKSLPGADYLATRVTDTELRLQVANMSQGRTLYCTCSANIQDTQYFGPGTRLLVL.

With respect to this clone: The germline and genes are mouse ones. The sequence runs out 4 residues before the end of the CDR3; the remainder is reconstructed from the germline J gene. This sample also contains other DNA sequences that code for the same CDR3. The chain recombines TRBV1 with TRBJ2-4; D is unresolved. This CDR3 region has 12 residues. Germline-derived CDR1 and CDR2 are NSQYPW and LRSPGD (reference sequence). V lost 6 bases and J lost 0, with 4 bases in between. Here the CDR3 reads CTCSSSQNTLYF. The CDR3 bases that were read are TGCACCTGCAGCTCTAGTCAAAAC. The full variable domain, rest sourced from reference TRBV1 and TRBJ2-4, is VTLLEQNPRWRLVPRGQAVNLRCILKNSQYPWMSWYQQDLQKQLQWLFTLRSPGDKEVKSLPGADYLATRVTDTELRLQVANMSQGRTLYCTCSSSQNTLYFGAGTRLSVL.

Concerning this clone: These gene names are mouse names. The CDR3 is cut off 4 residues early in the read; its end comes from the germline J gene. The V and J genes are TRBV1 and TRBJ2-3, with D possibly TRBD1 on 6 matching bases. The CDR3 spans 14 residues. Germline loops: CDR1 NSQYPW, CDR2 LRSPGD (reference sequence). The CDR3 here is CTCSAEPGQETLYF. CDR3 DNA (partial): TGCACCTGCAGTGCAGAACCGGGACAAGAA.

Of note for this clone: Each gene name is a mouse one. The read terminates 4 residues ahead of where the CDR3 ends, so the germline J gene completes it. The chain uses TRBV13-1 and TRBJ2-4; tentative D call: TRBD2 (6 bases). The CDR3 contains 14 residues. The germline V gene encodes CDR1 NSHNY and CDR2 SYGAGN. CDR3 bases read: TGTGCCAGCAGTGATGCGGGGGGTGGAAAC. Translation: CASSDAGGGN. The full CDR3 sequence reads CASSDAGGGNTLYF.

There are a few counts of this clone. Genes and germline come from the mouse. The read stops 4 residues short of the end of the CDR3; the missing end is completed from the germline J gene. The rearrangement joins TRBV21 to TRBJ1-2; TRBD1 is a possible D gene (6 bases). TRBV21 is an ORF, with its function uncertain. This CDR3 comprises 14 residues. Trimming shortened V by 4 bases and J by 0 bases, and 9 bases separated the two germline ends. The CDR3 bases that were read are TGTGCTAGCAGTCCACAGGGAACAAACTCC. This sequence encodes CASSPQGTNS. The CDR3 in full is CASSPQGTNSDYTF.

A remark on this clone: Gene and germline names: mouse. The sequenced CDR3 bases are TGTGCCAGCGGCCAGACTGGGGGAACCTAT. Its protein product is CASGQTGGTY. The full-length CDR3 reads as CASGQTGGTYEQYF. This rearrangement joins TRBV13-3 to TRBJ2-7, with 9 bases matching TRBD2. The read gets to within 4 residues of the CDR3 end, and the germline J gene fills in the rest. The CDR3 extends over 14 amino acids. Germline V lookup: CDR1 NNHDY, CDR2 SYVADS. V dropped 7 bases and J dropped 2; count of bases not matched to a gene: 7.

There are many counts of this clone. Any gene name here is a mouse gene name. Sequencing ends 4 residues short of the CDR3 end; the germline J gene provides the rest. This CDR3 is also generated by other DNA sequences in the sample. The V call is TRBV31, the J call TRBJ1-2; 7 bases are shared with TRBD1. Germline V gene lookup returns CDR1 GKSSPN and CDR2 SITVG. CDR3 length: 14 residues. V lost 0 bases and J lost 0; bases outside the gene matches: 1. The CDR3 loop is CAWSLGTANSDYTF. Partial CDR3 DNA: TGTGCCTGGAGTCTCGGGACAGCAAACTCC.

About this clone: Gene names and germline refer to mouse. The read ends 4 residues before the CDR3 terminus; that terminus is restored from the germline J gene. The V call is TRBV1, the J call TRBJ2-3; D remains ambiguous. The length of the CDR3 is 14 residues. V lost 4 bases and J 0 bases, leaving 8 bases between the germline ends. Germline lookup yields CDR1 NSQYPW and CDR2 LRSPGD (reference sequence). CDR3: CTCSGQPSAETLYF. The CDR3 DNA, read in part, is TGCACCTGCAGTGGACAACCTAGTGCAGAA.

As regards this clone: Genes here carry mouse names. CDR3 bases read: TGCACCTGCCGGGACAGGGACTATGCT. This encodes CTCRDRDYA. The whole CDR3 protein is CTCRDRDYAEQFF. The V call is TRBV1, the J call TRBJ2-1; TRBD1 matches at 9 bases. Read data end 4 residues before the CDR3 end; the end is taken from the germline J gene. From germline, CDR1 is NSQYPW and CDR2 LRSPGD (reference sequence). V lost 8 bases to trimming and J lost 2 bases; unmatched junction nucleotides: 1. CDR3 length: 13 amino acids.

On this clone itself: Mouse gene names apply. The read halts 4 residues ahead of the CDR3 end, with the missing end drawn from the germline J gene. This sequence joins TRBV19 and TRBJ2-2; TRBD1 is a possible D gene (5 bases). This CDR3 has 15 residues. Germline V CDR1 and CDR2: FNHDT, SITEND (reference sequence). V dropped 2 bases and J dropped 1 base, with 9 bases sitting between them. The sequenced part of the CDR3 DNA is TGTGCCAGCAGTATTGGAGGACAAAACACCGGG. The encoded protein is CASSIGGQNTG. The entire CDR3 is CASSIGGQNTGQLYF. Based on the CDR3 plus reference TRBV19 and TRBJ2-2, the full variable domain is GGIITQTPKFLIGQEGQKLTLKCQQNFNHDTMYWYRQDSGKGLRLIYYSITENDLQKGDLSEGYDASREKKSSFSLTVTSAQKNEMAVFLCASSIGGQNTGQLYFGEGSKLTVL.

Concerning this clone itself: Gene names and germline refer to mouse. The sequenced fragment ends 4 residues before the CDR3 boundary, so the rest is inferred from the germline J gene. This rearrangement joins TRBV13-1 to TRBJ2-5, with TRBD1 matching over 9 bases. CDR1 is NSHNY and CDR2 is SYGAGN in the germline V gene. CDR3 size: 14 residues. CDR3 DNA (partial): TGTGCCAGCAGTCCCGGGACAGGGAAAGAC. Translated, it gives CASSPGTGKD. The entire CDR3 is CASSPGTGKDTQYF.

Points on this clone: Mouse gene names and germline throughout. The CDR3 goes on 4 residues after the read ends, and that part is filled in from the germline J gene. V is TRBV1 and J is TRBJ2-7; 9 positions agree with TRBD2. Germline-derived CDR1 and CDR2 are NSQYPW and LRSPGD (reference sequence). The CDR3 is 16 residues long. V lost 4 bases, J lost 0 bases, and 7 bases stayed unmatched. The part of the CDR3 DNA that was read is TGCACCTGCAGTGTTCCGGACTGGGGTAACTCCTAT. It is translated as CTCSVPDWGNSY. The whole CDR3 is CTCSVPDWGNSYEQYF.

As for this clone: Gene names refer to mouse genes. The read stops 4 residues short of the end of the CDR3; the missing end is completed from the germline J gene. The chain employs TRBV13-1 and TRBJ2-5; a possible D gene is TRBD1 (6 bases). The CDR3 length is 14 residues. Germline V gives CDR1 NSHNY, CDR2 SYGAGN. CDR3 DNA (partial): TGTGCCAGCAGTGATGAAGGGACAAAAGAC. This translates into CASSDEGTKD. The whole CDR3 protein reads CASSDEGTKDTQYF.

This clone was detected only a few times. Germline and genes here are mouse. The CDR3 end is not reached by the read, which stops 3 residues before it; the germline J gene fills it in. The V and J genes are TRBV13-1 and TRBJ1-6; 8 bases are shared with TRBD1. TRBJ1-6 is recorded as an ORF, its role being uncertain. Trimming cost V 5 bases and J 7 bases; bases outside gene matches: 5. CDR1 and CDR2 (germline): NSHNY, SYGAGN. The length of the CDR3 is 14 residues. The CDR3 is CASSPGGWNSPLYF. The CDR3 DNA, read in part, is TGTGCCAGCAGCCCAGGGGGCTGGAATTCGCCC.

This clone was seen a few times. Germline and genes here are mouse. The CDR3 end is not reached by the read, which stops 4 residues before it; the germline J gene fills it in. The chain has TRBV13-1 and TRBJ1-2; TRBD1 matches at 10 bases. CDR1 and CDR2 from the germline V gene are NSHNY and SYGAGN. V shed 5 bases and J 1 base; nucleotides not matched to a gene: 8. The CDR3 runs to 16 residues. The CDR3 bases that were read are TGTGCCAGCAGGGCTCCCGGGACAGGGGAAAACTCC. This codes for CASRAPGTGENS. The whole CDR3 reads CASRAPGTGENSDYTF.

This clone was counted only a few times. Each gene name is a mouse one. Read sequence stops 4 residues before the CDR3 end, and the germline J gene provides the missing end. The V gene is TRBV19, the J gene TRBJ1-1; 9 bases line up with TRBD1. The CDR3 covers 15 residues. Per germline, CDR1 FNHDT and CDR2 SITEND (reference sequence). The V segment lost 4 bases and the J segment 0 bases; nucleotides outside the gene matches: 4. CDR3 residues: CASSFTGGANTEVFF. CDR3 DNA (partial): TGTGCCAGCAGTTTTACAGGGGGCGCAAACACA.